This TCR beta chain is from a study of human T cells and chemical hapten exposure. This clonotype was counted many times. TCRdb independently ran MiXCR on the RACE reads; one entry per CDR3 protein. The data show 150,000 to 200,000 distinct CDR3 sequences, roughly 14% seen once. This CDR3 is 13 amino acids long. The germline V and J ends were trimmed by 5 bases and 7 bases, with 14 bases remaining between them. Germline V lookup: CDR1 SEHNR, CDR2 FQNEAQ (reference sequence). Time point of the sample: patch test 1, 2 weeks after DPC sensitization. Treatment denoted: therapeutic diphenylcyclopropenone sensitization with weekly scalp DPC.

This receptor was identified in a woman aged 25 to 39 with alopecia areata. Some clones in this sample may be carry-over from other donors' samples. The specimen was whole blood, collected in connection with sensitization to the hapten diphenylcyclopropenone (DPC). The chain couples TRBV7-9 to TRBJ1-2; D gene unclear. The CDR3 DNA reads as TGTGCCAGCAGCCCTAGGGCAGAGAGTGGCTACACCTTC. Translating it yields CASSPRAESGYTF.